This is a list of T cell receptor beta chains from one sample in a study of post-analysis software for immune sequencing data. TCRdb re-called the PCR reads through MiXCR, storing one row per CDR3 protein. The table has approximately 660,000 distinct CDR3 sequences, roughly three fifths seen once; the top ten hold about 10%. The sequenced material came from blood. The receptors stem from a girl aged 2-10 years with multiple sclerosis. Both conserved end residues are part of each CDR3. The D gene is left open where the match is weak. Clone sizes are given selectively: once, few, many, or a class where the clone is expanded.

TRBV6-6	TRBJ1-1	once	-	CASSYGEARNTEAFF	TGTGCCAGCAGTTACGGCGAAGCGAGGAACACTGAAGCTTTCTTT
TRBV2	TRBJ2-2	-	TRBD2	CASRFYLAGGTGELFF	TGTGCCAGCAGATTCTATCTAGCGGGAGGGACCGGGGAGCTGTTTTTT
TRBV29-1	TRBJ2-7	few	TRBD1	CSVTWTGVYEQYF	TGCAGCGTTACCTGGACAGGAGTCTACGAGCAGTACTTC
TRBV20-1	TRBJ2-5	few	-	CSASRRAPETQYF	TGCAGTGCTAGTCGGAGGGCCCCAGAGACCCAGTACTTC
TRBV6-6	TRBJ2-7	many	TRBD2	CASTGLAGVNEQYF	TGTGCCAGCACGGGGTTAGCGGGGGTAAACGAGCAGTACTTC
TRBV4-2	TRBJ1-4	-	-	CASSQPLLLGGAGEKLFF	TGTGCCAGCAGCCAACCCCTTCTCCTTGGGGGCGCGGGTGAAAAACTGTTTTTT
TRBV10-3	TRBJ1-2	-	TRBD1	CAISDQGEGYTF	TGTGCCATCAGTGACCAGGGGGAGGGCTACACCTTC
TRBV28	TRBJ2-5	few	TRBD1	CASSSYRGGQETQYF	TGTGCCAGCAGCTCATACAGGGGCGGCCAAGAGACCCAGTACTTC
TRBV14	TRBJ1-2	-	-	CASSQLYGQRYGYTF	TGTGCCAGCAGCCAACTGTATGGACAGCGCTATGGCTACACCTTC
TRBV18	TRBJ2-3	-	-	CASSPRQAYTDTQYF	TGTGCCAGCTCACCGAGACAGGCCTATACAGATACGCAGTATTTT
TRBV20-1	TRBJ2-1	-	-	CSASGVAPYNEQFF	TGCAGTGCTAGTGGGGTAGCCCCCTACAATGAGCAGTTCTTC
TRBV27	TRBJ2-7	-	TRBD1	CASGTGDLGEQYF	TGTGCCAGCGGGACAGGGGACTTAGGCGAGCAGTACTTC
TRBV3-1	TRBJ2-3	-	-	CASSPGAGEADTQYF	TGTGCCAGCAGCCCGGGGGCGGGAGAAGCAGATACGCAGTATTTT
TRBV20-1	TRBJ1-1	-	-	CSARDRGGGRHTEAFF	TGCAGTGCTAGAGATCGCGGGGGCGGGAGGCACACTGAAGCTTTCTTT
TRBV10-3	TRBJ2-5	-	-	CAIGRGETQYF	TGTGCCATCGGACGGGGGGAGACCCAGTACTTC
TRBV12-3/TRBV12-4	TRBJ2-5	-	-	CASSLGSGWYF	TGTGCCAGCAGTTTAGGAAGCGGGTGGTACTTC
TRBV10-3	TRBJ2-6	few	-	CAITDARPQDVLTF	TGTGCCATCACTGACGCTCGGCCTCAAGACGTCCTGACTTTC
TRBV6-2/TRBV6-3	TRBJ2-4	-	-	CASSYPEGLDKNIQYF	TGTGCCAGCAGTTACCCAGAGGGCCTGGACAAAAACATTCAGTACTTC
TRBV5-1	TRBJ2-7	-	TRBD2	CASSSLRGLAGVSYEQYF	TGCGCCAGCAGCTCCCTCCGGGGACTAGCGGGAGTCTCCTACGAGCAGTACTTC
TRBV5-1	TRBJ1-2	once	-	CASSLVSRAGRDYYGYTF	TGCGCCAGCAGTCTCGTCTCCCGGGCGGGCAGGGACTACTATGGCTACACCTTC
TRBV7-2	TRBJ2-1	-	TRBD2	CASSFLPLADYNEQFF	TGTGCCAGCAGCTTCCTCCCCCTAGCGGACTACAATGAGCAGTTCTTC
TRBV20-1	TRBJ2-7	-	-	CSASQHTATEQYF	TGCAGTGCTAGCCAACATACAGCCACCGAGCAGTACTTC
TRBV29-1	TRBJ1-1	few	-	CSGSGSQNTEAFF	TGCAGCGGGTCGGGGTCGCAGAACACTGAAGCTTTCTTT
TRBV6-6	TRBJ1-1	few	-	CASSSADRNTEAFF	TGTGCCAGCAGTTCCGCAGACAGGAACACTGAAGCTTTCTTT
TRBV29-1	TRBJ1-6	-	-	CSVGGVGSPLHF	TGCAGCGTTGGGGGGGTAGGCTCACCCCTCCACTTT
TRBV29-1	TRBJ1-1	-	TRBD1	CSVEQGARTEAFF	TGCAGCGTTGAACAGGGGGCGCGCACTGAAGCTTTCTTT
TRBV6-5	TRBJ2-5	-	-	CASTRGGEETQYF	TGTGCCAGCACCAGAGGCGGCGAAGAGACCCAGTACTTC
TRBV4-1	TRBJ2-1	-	TRBD2	CASSQVGGRSDEQFF	TGCGCCAGCAGCCAAGTGGGGGGGAGAAGTGATGAGCAGTTCTTC
TRBV18	TRBJ1-5	few	-	CASSPSASTDSNQPQHF	TGTGCCAGCTCACCATCGGCGTCAACTGATAGCAATCAGCCCCAGCATTTT
TRBV6-6	TRBJ2-7	-	-	CASSLQPDSSSYEQYF	TGTGCCAGCAGCCTTCAACCGGACAGTAGCTCCTACGAGCAGTACTTC
TRBV10-3	TRBJ2-3	few	-	CAITGTGSDTQYF	TGTGCCATCACCGGGACCGGCTCAGATACGCAGTATTTT
TRBV7-3	TRBJ2-1	-	-	CASSLTYSGTEYNEQFF	TGTGCCAGCAGCTTAACATATAGCGGGACAGAGTACAATGAGCAGTTCTTC
TRBV7-9	TRBJ2-3	-	TRBD2	CASSMTSGLTDTQYF	TGTGCCAGCAGCATGACTAGCGGCCTCACAGATACGCAGTATTTT
TRBV7-2	TRBJ2-7	few	TRBD2	CASSLGWGLAHSNSYEQYF	TGTGCCAGCAGCTTAGGATGGGGACTAGCGCATTCCAACTCCTACGAGCAGTACTTC
TRBV12-3/TRBV12-4	TRBJ2-2	few	-	CASSSRYTGELFF	TGTGCCAGCAGTTCCCGGTACACCGGGGAGCTGTTTTTT
TRBV10-3	TRBJ2-3	-	-	CAIRGTPSTDTQYF	TGTGCCATCAGGGGGACTCCTTCCACAGATACGCAGTATTTT
TRBV29-1	TRBJ2-6	-	TRBD1	CSVTGVSGANVLTF	TGCAGCGTGACAGGGGTCTCTGGGGCCAACGTCCTGACTTTC
TRBV4-2	TRBJ1-6	-	TRBD1	CASSQDIGQGARNSPLHF	TGTGCCAGCAGCCAAGATATCGGACAGGGGGCGCGGAATTCACCCCTCCACTTT
TRBV7-9	TRBJ2-2	-	-	CANGQFPTGELFF	TGTGCCAACGGGCAGTTTCCCACCGGGGAGCTGTTTTTT
TRBV4-2	TRBJ2-3	-	-	CASSQTPRRGTDTQYF	TGTGCCAGCAGCCAGACCCCCAGGAGAGGCACAGATACGCAGTATTTT
TRBV29-1	TRBJ2-7	few	-	CSVVLPGQELYEQYF	TGCAGCGTTGTGCTCCCTGGGCAGGAACTCTACGAGCAGTACTTC
TRBV12-3/TRBV12-4	TRBJ2-3	-	TRBD2	CASRELAISTDTQYF	TGTGCCAGCAGGGAACTAGCGATAAGCACAGATACGCAGTATTTT
TRBV12-3/TRBV12-4	TRBJ1-2	-	-	CASSPQVGGDYGYTF	TGTGCCAGCAGTCCTCAGGTTGGCGGGGACTATGGCTACACCTTC
TRBV6-5	TRBJ1-1	-	TRBD1	CASSYVYRGNTEAFF	TGTGCCAGCAGTTACGTCTACAGGGGGAACACTGAAGCTTTCTTT
TRBV12-3/TRBV12-4	TRBJ2-1	few	-	CASSLGQVYNEQFF	TGTGCCAGCAGTTTAGGACAAGTCTACAATGAGCAGTTCTTC
TRBV6-5	TRBJ2-3	-	TRBD2	CASSYRGRGDTDTQYF	TGTGCCAGCAGTTATAGAGGGAGGGGAGACACAGATACGCAGTATTTT
TRBV5-1	TRBJ2-3	-	-	CASSLVPGTVSDTQYF	TGCGCCAGCAGCTTGGTCCCAGGGACGGTCTCAGATACGCAGTATTTT
TRBV29-1	TRBJ2-7	-	-	CSVRQSATYEQYF	TGCAGCGTGAGACAGAGCGCTACCTACGAGCAGTACTTC